This T cell receptor (beta chain) appears in the sequencing data of a study of blood T cell repertoires in COVID-19. Turning to the study itself: The study drew acute and convalescent COVID-19 samples from the United States, Italy and Spain.

Per the authors' pipeline: Nucleated cell number was recorded as an estimate derived from reference gene primer amplification. Sequencing was performed with immunoSEQ multiplex PCR; in TCRdb, only in-frame clones are kept and a portion is missing. The V and J calls and clone size were taken over from that table, and D and trimming were inferred from the DNA. The sample lists roughly 83,000 clones; about 88% were seen once. The clonotype originates from an elderly man with active or convalescent COVID-19. The sequenced sample was peripheral blood.

The CDR3 protein is CASSLVLLAGSTDTQYF. DNA of the CDR3: TGTGCCAGCAGCTTGGTGCTACTAGCGGGGAGCACAGATACGCAGTATTTT. This chain links TRBV5-4 with TRBJ2-3; 10 bases are shared with TRBD2. J lost 0 bases, V lost 0 bases, and 4 bases had no gene match. The germline CDR1 and CDR2 sequences are SGHNT and YYREEE (reference sequence). The CDR3 is 17 amino acids.